One T cell receptor beta chain is described in this entry. This record belongs to a study of blood T cell repertoires in COVID-19. Study overall: Acute and convalescent COVID-19 samples came from the United States, Italy and Spain. The cDNA or gDNA used as material had been derived from T cells, B-cell-depleted T cells, or PBMCs.

As processed by the authors: Counts of nucleated cells, estimated from reference gene primer amplification, were obtained. Generated by immunoSEQ multiplex PCR, the TCRdb table keeps only in-frame clones and is missing some. V and J calls and clone size are copied from that table; D and trimming were computed from the DNA. Of 450,000 to 500,000 clones listed, 70% to 90% are singletons. Germline trimming cut 4 bases from V and 1 base from J; bases unmatched to any gene: 16. Germline V CDR1 and CDR2: MNHEY, SMNVEV (reference sequence). The CDR3 is 20 amino acids. The receptor was isolated from a human donor in a cohort sampled during active COVID-19. The chain employs TRBV27 and TRBJ2-1; the match to TRBD2 covers 10 bases. The specimen was peripheral blood. The CDR3 sequence: CASSSSTTSGTRRSYNEQFF. CDR3 coding DNA: TGTGCCAGCAGTTCCTCAACTACTAGCGGGACTAGGAGGTCCTACAATGAGCAGTTCTTC.